The TCR beta chain under discussion was sequenced for a study of blood T cell repertoires in COVID-19. The wider study: COVID-19 samples collected from the United States, Italy and Spain covered acute and convalescent phases.

CDR1 and CDR2 from the germline V gene are LGHNT and FRNRAP. V lost 6 bases to trimming and J lost 1 base, with 11 bases between them. The CDR3 covers 14 residues. In the original processing: Researchers report that nucleated cell counts were estimated from reference gene primer amplification. The table came from immunoSEQ multiplex PCR; TCRdb's copy has only in-frame clones and leaves some out. The V and J calls and the clone size are those of that table, but D and trimming were determined from the DNA. This repertoire shows about 30,000 clones, about 91% found once; its top ten account for approximately 2.5%.

The chain combines TRBV12-5 with TRBJ2-3; weak D call: TRBD2 (6 bases). Sample: peripheral blood. The receptor's source is a man between 45 and 60 years old with active COVID-19. DNA for the CDR3: TGTGCTAGTGGGGGTGGAGGGGGCACAGATACGCAGTATTTT. Its translation: CASGGGGGTDTQYF. The whole variable domain, remainder taken from reference TRBV12-5 and TRBJ2-3, is DARVTQTPRHKVTEMGQEVTMRCQPILGHNTVFWYRQTMMQGLELLAYFRNRAPLDDSGMPKDRFSAEMPDATLATLKIQPSEPRDSAVYFCASGGGGGTDTQYFGPGTRLTVL.